One TCR beta chain is described in this entry. Its antigen is not known. This record comes from a study of T cells expressing NK-cell markers. Study at large: Sorted CD3+CD56+NKG2C+, CD3+CD56+NKG2C- and CD3+CD56-NKG2C+ T cells provided the TCR beta repertoires.

CDR1 and CDR2 from the germline V gene are LGHNA and YNFKEQ. The CDR3 runs 15 residues. The study, taken as a whole, reports: Clarity on HCMV specificity was lacking for the expanded NKG2C+ T cell clones. CD8+ T cells in 5 or 6 donors included dominant NKG2C+ clonotypes at roughly 1.0-7.0%.

The cDNA for TCR beta came from 5'RACE template switching with UMIs. TCRdb re-called the 5' RACE reads; every CDR3 protein appears as one record, without DNA. This repertoire includes about 32,000 distinct CDR3 sequences. The TCR sequence derives from a woman between 18 and 70 years old in good health. The chain recombines TRBV4-2 with TRBJ2-1; TCRdb's D gene call, TRBD2, goes unchecked for lack of DNA. The material sequenced was blood T cells: a sorted CD56 or NKG2C T cell subset, CD4+ or CD8+ T cells, or bulk PBMC T cells (not recorded which). CDR3: CASSQEEREGNEQFF.